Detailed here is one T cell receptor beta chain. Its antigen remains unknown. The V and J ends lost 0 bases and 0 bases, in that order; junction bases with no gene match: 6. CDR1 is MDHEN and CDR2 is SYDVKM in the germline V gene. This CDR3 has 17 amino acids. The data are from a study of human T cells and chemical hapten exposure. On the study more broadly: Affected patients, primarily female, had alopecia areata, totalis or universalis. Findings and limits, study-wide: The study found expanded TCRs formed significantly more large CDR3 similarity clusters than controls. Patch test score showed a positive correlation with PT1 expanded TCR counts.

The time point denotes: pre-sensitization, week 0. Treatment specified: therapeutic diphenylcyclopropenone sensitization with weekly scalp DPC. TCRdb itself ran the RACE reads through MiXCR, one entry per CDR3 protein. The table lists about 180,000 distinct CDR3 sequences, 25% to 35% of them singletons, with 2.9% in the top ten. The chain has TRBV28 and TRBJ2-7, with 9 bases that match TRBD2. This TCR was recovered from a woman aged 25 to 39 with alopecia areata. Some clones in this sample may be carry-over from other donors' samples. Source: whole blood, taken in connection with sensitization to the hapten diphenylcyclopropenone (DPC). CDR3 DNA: TGTGCCAGCAGTTTATGGACTAGCGGAGTCAGCTCCTACGAGCAGTACTTC. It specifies CASSLWTSGVSSYEQYF.